Listed here are 28 T cell receptor beta chains from one sample, sequenced in a study of cytomegalovirus exposure and HLA in healthy donors. A multiplex PCR was run with 60 Vbeta primers and 13 Jbeta primers. Sequencing was performed with immunoSEQ multiplex PCR; in TCRdb, only in-frame clones are kept and a portion is missing. The sample records about 100,000 clones, about 77% being singletons. The sample was PBMCs. Receptors were obtained from a young woman in good health and CMV-seropositive.

The chain combines TRBV29-1 with TRBJ2-3, with D possibly being TRBD2 (7 bases). CDR3 length: 13 amino acids. Germline V gene data show CDR1 as SQVTM and CDR2 as ANQGSEA. V gave up 4 bases and J gave up 4 bases, with 12 bases separating them. The CDR3 DNA sequence: TGCAGCGTTGGGGGGGGCGTGCCAGATACGCAGTATTTT. It is translated as CSVGGGVPDTQYF.

This clone appeared a few times. The rearrangement links TRBV19 to TRBJ1-1; D remains ambiguous. This CDR3 has 14 amino acids. Trimming stripped 0 bases from V and 3 bases from J, with 8 bases between. CDR1 is LNHDA, CDR2 SQIVND, per germline (reference sequence). The CDR3 spells CASSIEGRDTEAFF. The CDR3 DNA reads as TGTGCCAGTAGTATAGAAGGGAGGGACACTGAAGCTTTCTTT.

The rearrangement links TRBV10-3 to TRBJ2-5, with 7 bases identical to TRBD2. This CDR3 region has 13 residues. From germline, CDR1 is ENHRY and CDR2 SYGVKD. V was clipped by 10 bases and J by 1 base; unmatched bases: 6. In nucleotides, the CDR3 is TGTGCCACAACTAGCGCCGGCCAAGAGACCCAGTACTTC. It specifies CATTSAGQETQYF.

The V gene is TRBV6-5, the J gene TRBJ2-7, with a tentative D call TRBD2 (7 bases). The germline CDR1 and CDR2 sequences are MNHEY and SVGAGI. The CDR3 has 14 amino acids. Trimming left V 6 bases short and J 5 bases short, with 17 bases between. CDR3 protein: CASSTQGGGNEQYF. CDR3 bases: TGTGCCAGCAGCACACAGGGCGGGGGAAACGAGCAGTACTTC.

The CDR3 loop is CASSLGTESSYNEQFF. The CDR3, as DNA: TGTGCCAGCAGTTTAGGAACAGAGTCCTCCTACAATGAGCAGTTCTTC. V is TRBV27 and J is TRBJ2-1; D is unresolved. Trimming stripped 2 bases from V and 0 bases from J, with 11 bases between. This CDR3 spans 16 amino acids. CDR1 is MNHEY, CDR2 SMNVEV, per germline (reference sequence).

The V gene is TRBV7-9, the J gene TRBJ2-7; D gene ambiguous. V was cut by 4 bases and J by 3 bases, with 7 bases left in between. This CDR3 region has 12 residues. In germline, CDR1 is SEHNR, CDR2 FQNEAQ (reference sequence). CDR3 sequence (DNA): TGTGCCAGCAGCTCAGTTCACTACGAGCAGTACTTC. Protein product: CASSSVHYEQYF. Using reference TRBV7-9 and TRBJ2-7 for the parts outside the CDR3, the full variable domain is DTGVSQNPRHKITKRGQNVTFRCDPISEHNRLYWYRQTLGQGPEFLTYFQNEAQLEKSRLLSDRFSAERPKGSFSTLEIQRTEQGDSAMYLCASSSVHYEQYFGPGTRLTVT.

The V call is TRBV7-8, the J call TRBJ2-3; D is unclear. V was clipped by 3 bases and J by 6 bases, with 13 bases between them. Germline CDR1 and CDR2: SGHVS and FQNEAQ. The CDR3 is made up of 14 amino acids. The CDR3 DNA reads as TGTGCCAGCAGCTTTCAGACAACCCCGGATACGCAGTATTTT. This translates into CASSFQTTPDTQYF.

The genes are TRBV27 and TRBJ2-5, with D maybe TRBD2 (6 bases). V was clipped by 0 bases and J by 5 bases, with 10 bases between them. The CDR3 is 14 residues long. The germline gives CDR1 MNHEY, CDR2 SMNVEV (reference sequence). CDR3 loop: CASSLSTGEETQYF. The CDR3 DNA follows: TGTGCCAGCAGTTTATCAACGGGAGAGGAGACCCAGTACTTC.

This clone appeared once. CDR3 DNA sequence: TGTGCCAGCAGTTTCGGGGGGAGCGAGCAGTTCTTC. It translates to CASSFGGSEQFF. The chain recombines TRBV28 with TRBJ2-1; 7 bases fit TRBD2. V shed 3 bases, J shed 10 bases, and the junction held 3 bases outside the gene matches. CDR3 length: 12 residues. Germline V gene data show CDR1 as MDHEN and CDR2 as SYDVKM.

The V and J genes are TRBV28 and TRBJ1-1; D uncertain. V lost 3 bases to trimming and J lost 5 bases, with 10 bases between them. The CDR3 extends over 13 amino acids. Germline CDR1 MDHEN, CDR2 SYDVKM. The CDR3 loop reads CASSLRASTEAFF. For the CDR3, the DNA is TGTGCCAGCAGTTTGCGGGCGAGTACTGAAGCTTTCTTT.

The chain uses TRBV6-5 and TRBJ2-3, with D tentatively TRBD1 (6 bases). Looked up from germline, CDR1 is MNHEY and CDR2 is SVGAGI. This CDR3 comprises 14 residues. V was cut by 6 bases and J by 0 bases, with 10 bases left in between. The CDR3 spells CASRTGPSTDTQYF. CDR3 bases: TGTGCCAGCAGGACAGGCCCTAGCACAGATACGCAGTATTTT.

V and J are TRBV5-6 and TRBJ1-4, with 8 bases that match TRBD1. Germline V gene data show CDR1 as SGHDT and CDR2 as YYEEEE. The CDR3 consists of 15 residues. Trimming at V came to 6 bases and at J to 7 bases, leaving 11 bases not matched to a gene. The CDR3 sequence: CASINRSGGSEKLFF. CDR3 coding DNA: TGTGCCAGCATCAATCGGTCAGGGGGCAGTGAAAAACTGTTTTTT.

The chain carries TRBV28 and TRBJ2-1; 7 bases map to TRBD2. The CDR3 runs 14 residues. After removal of 8 bases from V and 8 bases from J, the junction contained 12 bases not matched to a gene. Germline values: CDR1 MDHEN, CDR2 SYDVKM. The CDR3 coding sequence is TGTGCCAGCGGACGTGGCACTAGCGACCATGAGCAGTTCTTC. Translated, it gives CASGRGTSDHEQFF.

V and J are TRBV6-6 and TRBJ1-2; possible D gene TRBD1, 5 bases. CDR1 MNHNY and CDR2 SVGAGI come from the germline V gene (reference sequence). The CDR3 runs to 12 residues. V lost 2 bases and J 4 bases, leaving 5 bases between the germline ends. CDR3 amino acids: CASSYDSYGYTF. The CDR3, as DNA: TGTGCCAGCAGTTACGACAGCTATGGCTACACCTTC.

The CDR3 loop reads CASSDRANTEAFF. Here the CDR3 DNA reads TGTGCCAGCAGCGACAGGGCGAACACTGAAGCTTTCTTT. V usage is TRBV6-5 and J usage is TRBJ1-1, with TRBD1 identical over 7 bases. Germline CDR1 is MNHEY and CDR2 is SVGAGI. The CDR3 totals 13 residues. J lost 1 base, V lost 6 bases, and 2 bases had no gene match.

This clone has a count of ten or more. The CDR3 DNA is TGTGCCAGCAGCCAACTAGCGGGAGAGGTGGATACGCAGTATTTT. The encoded protein is CASSQLAGEVDTQYF. The rearrangement uses TRBV4-2 and TRBJ2-3, with 10 bases matching TRBD2. Germline CDR1 is LGHNA and CDR2 is YNFKEQ. V shed 2 bases and J 6 bases; nucleotides not matched to a gene: 5. The CDR3 is made up of 15 amino acids.

This clone was seen only a few times. The chain carries TRBV6-5 and TRBJ2-7, with TRBD2 identical over 11 bases. This CDR3 has 15 amino acids. CDR1 is MNHEY, CDR2 SVGAGI, per germline. The V and J ends lost 2 bases and 3 bases, in that order; junction bases with no gene match: 3. The CDR3 protein is CASSYELAGGYEQYF. CDR3 nucleotides: TGTGCCAGCAGTTACGAGCTAGCGGGAGGCTACGAGCAGTACTTC.

Here the CDR3 reads CASSLEGGEAYEQYF. Written as DNA, the CDR3 is TGTGCCAGCAGCTTAGAAGGGGGGGAAGCCTACGAGCAGTACTTC. This chain links TRBV7-9 with TRBJ2-7; maybe TRBD2 (7 bases). CDR1 SEHNR and CDR2 FQNEAQ come from the germline V gene (reference sequence). CDR3 size: 15 residues. Trimming removed 1 base at V and 2 bases at J, with 12 bases between.

The V and J genes are TRBV7-9 and TRBJ2-5, with TRBD2 identical over 7 bases. Trimming at V came to 5 bases and at J to 1 base, leaving 13 bases not matched to a gene. CDR1 is SEHNR and CDR2 is FQNEAQ in the germline V gene (reference sequence). This CDR3 is built from 17 residues. This chain's CDR3 is CASSPPGLGWVQETQYF. As DNA, the CDR3 is TGTGCCAGCAGCCCCCCCGGACTAGGCTGGGTCCAAGAGACCCAGTACTTC.

The genes are TRBV25-1 and TRBJ2-5; D unresolved. The DNA end lines up better with TRBJ2-7; the J call may be wrong. Germline values: CDR1 MGHDK, CDR2 SYGVNS. The CDR3 consists of 11 residues. As DNA, the CDR3 is TGTGCCAGCAGCGTGGTCAGCGAGCAGTACTTC. Encoded protein: CASSVVSEQYF.

This chain connects TRBV6-5 to TRBJ1-1, with D possibly TRBD1 on 6 matching bases. V lost 9 bases to trimming and J lost 0 bases, with 17 bases between them. The germline CDR1 and CDR2 sequences are MNHEY and SVGAGI. The CDR3 consists of 15 residues. CDR3 loop: CARDSPGTLNTEAFF. The CDR3 region has the DNA TGTGCCAGGGACAGCCCCGGTACGTTGAACACTGAAGCTTTCTTT.

This chain links TRBV6-5 with TRBJ1-5; D not resolved. This CDR3 has 13 residues. Germline loops: CDR1 MNHEY, CDR2 SVGAGI. With 2 bases removed from V and 7 bases from J, the gap between germline ends came to 9 bases. The CDR3 DNA sequence: TGTGCCAGCAGTTACCAATCACAGCAGCCCCAGCATTTT. Its protein product is CASSYQSQQPQHF.

This sequence joins TRBV20-1 and TRBJ1-2, with unresolved D. CDR1 is DFQATT, CDR2 SNEGSKA, per germline (reference sequence). The CDR3 extends over 10 amino acids. Trimming stripped 6 bases from V and 3 bases from J, with 5 bases between. CDR3 in amino acids: CSALDYGYTF. The CDR3 DNA reads TGCAGTGCCTTAGACTATGGCTACACCTTC.

This chain joins TRBV10-3 and TRBJ2-1, with 10 bases fitting TRBD2. Germline assignment: CDR1 ENHRY and CDR2 SYGVKD. The V segment lost 3 bases and the J segment 2 bases; nucleotides outside the gene matches: 1. The CDR3 consists of 15 residues. Written as DNA, the CDR3 is TGTGCCATCAGTGACCTAGCGGGAGCCTACAATGAGCAGTTCTTC. Amino acid sequence: CAISDLAGAYNEQFF.

The chain joins TRBV6-1 to TRBJ2-1, with 8 bases fitting TRBD2. This CDR3 region has 14 residues. V trimming: 3 bases; J trimming: 8 bases; junction bases outside the gene matches: 6. Germline V gene data show CDR1 as MNHNS and CDR2 as SASEGT. CDR3 residues: CASSEVAGLDEQFF. In DNA form, the CDR3 reads TGTGCCAGCAGTGAGGTAGCGGGACTCGATGAGCAGTTCTTC.

The CDR3 nucleotides are TGTGCCAGTAGGAAACCGGGACTAGCCTTCCCCTACAATGAGCAGTTCTTC. Translating it yields CASRKPGLAFPYNEQFF. The chain couples TRBV19 to TRBJ2-1, with 9 bases aligning to TRBD2. Germline assignment: CDR1 LNHDA and CDR2 SQIVND (reference sequence). The CDR3 runs 17 residues. V was pared by 6 bases and J by 2 bases, with 11 bases of the junction left unmatched.

The chain combines TRBV11-2 with TRBJ2-7; D perhaps matches TRBD2 (6 bases). Germline lookup yields CDR1 SGHAT and CDR2 FQNNGV. The V and J ends lost 5 bases and 3 bases respectively, with 17 bases between them. This CDR3 has 15 residues. The CDR3 bases are TGTGCCAGCAGCCATGCCGGGACTTTGAACTACGAGCAGTACTTC. As protein: CASSHAGTLNYEQYF.

The rearrangement links TRBV19 to TRBJ1-5; 7 bases fit TRBD1. Germline V gene lookup returns CDR1 LNHDA and CDR2 SQIVND (reference sequence). Trimming removed 3 bases from V and 3 bases from J; junction bases left unmatched: 8. The CDR3 contains 16 residues. CDR3 nucleotide sequence: TGTGCCAGTAGTATGGCCGGGACAGTTTTCAATCAGCCCCAGCATTTT. This codes for CASSMAGTVFNQPQHF.